These 26 T cell receptor beta chains came from one sample sequenced in a study of TIL therapy for anti-PD-1-resistant metastatic lung cancer. This sample's time point: pre-treatment sample, taken before nivolumab and TIL therapy. The libraries were made with immunoSEQ v3. Profiling relied on immunoSEQ multiplex PCR, and the TCRdb table lists in-frame clones only, not all of them. The sample holds some 52,000 clones; around 80% are singletons and the top ten take 4.5% to 5.5%. The sequenced sample was blood, obtained at baseline. Source of these receptors: a woman aged 30 to 85 with non-small cell lung cancer.

The chain recombines TRBV6-5 with TRBJ1-1; no reliable D call. CDR1 MNHEY and CDR2 SVGAGI come from the germline V gene. The CDR3 length is 14 residues. V was pared by 7 bases and J by 1 base, with 13 bases between. CDR3 amino acids: CASNQPTANTEAFF. CDR3 nucleotides: TGTGCCAGCAACCAACCTACAGCGAACACTGAAGCTTTCTTT.

This chain links TRBV19 with TRBJ1-2; D uncertain. V was shortened by 2 bases and J by 2 bases, with 9 bases between the two germline ends. The CDR3 runs to 14 residues. The germline CDR1 and CDR2 sequences are LNHDA and SQIVND (reference sequence). The CDR3: CASSIPGGNYGYTF. CDR3 nucleotide sequence: TGTGCCAGTAGTATACCCGGCGGGAACTATGGCTACACCTTC.

This rearrangement joins TRBV9 to TRBJ1-4, with 9 bases aligning to TRBD1. The CDR3 has 16 residues. V lost 0 bases to trimming and J lost 3 bases; unmatched junction nucleotides: 3. The germline gives CDR1 SGDLS, CDR2 YYNGEE. As DNA, the CDR3 is TGTGCCAGCAGCGTAGGAGGGACAGGGTCTAATGAAAAACTGTTTTTT. Its translation is CASSVGGTGSNEKLFF.

The rearrangement uses TRBV5-1 and TRBJ2-7; D is perhaps TRBD1 or TRBD2 (5 bases each). The CDR3 covers 14 residues. V was cut by 3 bases and J by 5 bases, with 15 bases left in between. Germline V gives CDR1 SGHRS, CDR2 YFSETQ. The CDR3 DNA reads TGCGCCAGCAGCTGGCAGGGAGATGACAACGAGCAGTACTTC. As protein: CASSWQGDDNEQYF.

The V and J genes are TRBV5-1 and TRBJ1-2; the D gene is possibly TRBD1 (5 bases). Germline loops: CDR1 SGHRS, CDR2 YFSETQ. V lost 0 bases and J lost 2, with 20 bases in between. This CDR3 comprises 18 residues. In DNA form, the CDR3 reads TGCGCCAGCAGCTTGGATTTTAGGCGGCAGGGTCACAACTATGGCTACACCTTC. This translates into CASSLDFRRQGHNYGYTF.

V usage is TRBV18 and J usage is TRBJ2-3; D gene uncertain. Germline V lookup: CDR1 KGHSH, CDR2 LQKENI. The CDR3 covers 15 residues. V gave up 6 bases and J gave up 2 bases, with 15 bases separating them. The DNA for the CDR3 is TGTGCCAGCTCTCAGTTTGCGGAATCCACAGATACGCAGTATTTT. Translated, it gives CASSQFAESTDTQYF.

This sequence joins TRBV11-3 and TRBJ2-7, with D possibly matching TRBD2 (6 bases). V dropped 2 bases and J dropped 1 base, with 12 bases sitting between them. There are 15 residues in the CDR3. The V gene's germline CDR1 is SGHNT and CDR2 YENEEA. CDR3 amino acids: CASSLSGRESYEQYF. Written as DNA, the CDR3 is TGTGCCAGCAGCTTAAGCGGACGGGAGTCCTACGAGCAGTACTTC.

The gene calls are TRBV7-2 and TRBJ1-1; 7 bases agree with TRBD1. Looked up from germline, CDR1 is SGHTA and CDR2 is FQGNSA. The ends lost 1 base at V and 6 bases at J; junction bases unmatched: 2. This CDR3 contains 13 residues. The CDR3 loop reads CASSLGQGAEAFF. The DNA for the CDR3 is TGTGCCAGCAGCTTAGGACAGGGAGCTGAAGCTTTCTTT.

This chain connects TRBV7-2 to TRBJ1-5; TRBD1 matches 8 bases. This CDR3 contains 15 residues. Germline V gene lookup returns CDR1 SGHTA and CDR2 FQGNSA. After removal of 5 bases from V and 2 bases from J, the junction contained 5 bases not matched to a gene. DNA of the CDR3: TGTGCCAGCAGCCCTGGACAGGGAGGCAATCAGCCCCAGCATTTT. This sequence encodes CASSPGQGGNQPQHF.

This sequence joins TRBV5-1 and TRBJ1-1; D gene ambiguous. In germline, CDR1 is SGHRS, CDR2 YFSETQ. The CDR3 is 13 amino acids. V dropped 3 bases and J dropped 0 bases, with 6 bases sitting between them. CDR3 in amino acids: CASSSRMNTEAFF. The CDR3 DNA reads as TGCGCCAGCAGCTCCCGTATGAACACTGAAGCTTTCTTT.

This clone showed up just once. This chain joins TRBV7-9 and TRBJ2-6, with 9 bases matching TRBD1. The germline gives CDR1 SEHNR, CDR2 FQNEAQ (reference sequence). The V segment lost 3 bases and the J segment 1 base; nucleotides outside the gene matches: 4. CDR3 length: 17 amino acids. The CDR3 nucleotides are TGTGCCAGCAGCTTGGGGACAGGGTCTTCTGGGGCCAACGTCCTGACTTTC. It encodes CASSLGTGSSGANVLTF.

V usage is TRBV29-1 and J usage is TRBJ1-5, with no clear D. Germline V gene sequence: CDR1 SQVTM, CDR2 ANQGSEA. The ends were cut back, 0 bases at V and 5 bases at J, with 5 bases in the middle. The CDR3 consists of 12 residues. CDR3 amino acids: CSVEDPDQPQHF. The CDR3 DNA reads TGCAGCGTTGAAGATCCGGATCAGCCCCAGCATTTT.

The V gene is TRBV28, the J gene TRBJ2-2; D is possibly TRBD2 (5 bases). Germline CDR1 and CDR2: MDHEN and SYDVKM. CDR3 length: 13 amino acids. Trimming pared 1 base from V and 6 bases from J, leaving 6 bases between. The CDR3 here is CASSLSGSGELFF. The CDR3 DNA reads as TGTGCCAGCAGTTTATCGGGGTCCGGGGAGCTGTTTTTT.

The chain has TRBV5-1 and TRBJ1-1; D is uncertain. The CDR3 contains 12 residues. V dropped 1 base and J dropped 8 bases, with 9 bases sitting between them. Per germline, CDR1 SGHRS and CDR2 YFSETQ. This chain's CDR3 is CASSLNPPEAFF. Here the CDR3 DNA reads TGCGCCAGCAGCTTGAATCCCCCCGAAGCTTTCTTT.

The V gene is TRBV27, the J gene TRBJ2-5; TRBD1 matches 11 bases. The CDR3 length is 13 residues. Germline CDR1 MNHEY, CDR2 SMNVEV (reference sequence). V dropped 10 bases and J dropped 7; count of bases not matched to a gene: 8. The CDR3 DNA sequence: TGTGCCACTTCTCGAGGGACAGGGGGGACCCAGTACTTC. It yields the protein CATSRGTGGTQYF.

V usage is TRBV18 and J usage is TRBJ2-7; TRBD2 might be the D (6 bases). The CDR3 covers 16 residues. Trimming removed 2 bases from V and 4 bases from J, with 18 bases in between. The germline V gene encodes CDR1 KGHSH and CDR2 LQKENI. CDR3 bases: TGTGCCAGCTCACCATTCGGAGGAGGGGATTTTTACGAGCAGTACTTC. It encodes CASSPFGGGDFYEQYF.

The chain links TRBV6-5 to TRBJ1-2; D not certain. The CDR3 spans 12 residues. In germline, CDR1 is MNHEY, CDR2 SVGAGI. Trimming took 6 bases from V and 4 from J, leaving 9 bases between them. CDR3 sequence: CASSFTIYGYTF. The CDR3 coding sequence is TGTGCCAGCAGCTTTACCATCTATGGCTACACCTTC.

This clone was seen only a few times. The rearrangement joins TRBV4-1 to TRBJ2-3; unclear D gene. CDR1 and CDR2 from the germline V gene are MGHRA and YSYEKL. Trimming took 1 base from V and 2 from J, leaving 10 bases between them. The CDR3 totals 15 residues. This chain's CDR3 is CASSQGILSTDTQYF. CDR3 sequence (DNA): TGCGCCAGCAGCCAAGGGATTCTCTCCACAGATACGCAGTATTTT.

The chain has TRBV27 and TRBJ2-3; tentatively, D is TRBD2 (5 bases). V lost 3 bases and J lost 5, with 21 bases in between. CDR1 and CDR2 (germline): MNHEY, SMNVEV (reference sequence). The CDR3 length is 17 residues. CDR3 in DNA: TGTGCCAGCAGTTTGGCCGATCTTCCGGGAAGAGGAGATACGCAGTATTTT. Translation gives CASSLADLPGRGDTQYF.

This CDR3 reads CASSITGGGQPQHF. The CDR3 DNA follows: TGTGCCAGTAGTATTACAGGGGGTGGACAGCCCCAGCATTTT. The J gene is TRBJ1-5, the V gene TRBV19; 8 nucleotides line up with TRBD1. Per germline, CDR1 LNHDA and CDR2 SQIVND (reference sequence). The trim removed 3 bases at V and 7 bases at J, leaving 5 bases unmatched. CDR3 size: 14 residues.

The J gene is TRBJ2-7, the V gene TRBV5-4; TRBD1 matches at 11 bases. Germline V gives CDR1 SGHNT, CDR2 YYREEE (reference sequence). The junction had 4 bases not matched to a gene; V was cut back by 1 base and J by 7 bases. The CDR3 is made up of 14 amino acids. Here the CDR3 DNA reads TGTGCCAGCAGCTTGAAGGGACAGGGGGGTGAGCAGTACTTC. Amino acids: CASSLKGQGGEQYF.

This clone was observed a few times. The chain links TRBV18 to TRBJ1-1, with a possible D match to TRBD1 (5 bases). CDR1 KGHSH and CDR2 LQKENI come from the germline V gene. The CDR3 is made up of 16 amino acids. V was clipped by 1 base and J by 1 base, with 13 bases between them. The DNA of the CDR3 is TGTGCCAGCTCACCACGATCGGGAGGGGCGAACACTGAAGCTTTCTTT. Translation gives CASSPRSGGANTEAFF. The entire variable domain, with the rest obtained from reference TRBV18 and TRBJ1-1, is as follows: NAGVMQNPRHLVRRRGQEARLRCSPMKGHSHVYWYRQLPEEGLKFMVYLQKENIIDESGMPKERFSAEFPKEGPSILRIQQVVRGDSAAYFCASSPRSGGANTEAFFGQGTRLTVV.

The gene calls are TRBV6-5 and TRBJ1-1, with D uncertain. The CDR3 is made up of 14 amino acids. Trimming took 0 bases from V and 3 from J, leaving 8 bases between them. In germline, CDR1 is MNHEY, CDR2 SVGAGI. CDR3 loop: CASSYSTTDTEAFF. The CDR3 nucleotides are TGTGCCAGCAGTTACTCGACAACGGACACTGAAGCTTTCTTT.

This clone was detected only once. The chain couples TRBV4-2 to TRBJ2-2; D not resolved. The germline V gene encodes CDR1 LGHNA and CDR2 YNFKEQ. The CDR3 consists of 15 residues. V lost 0 bases to trimming and J lost 2 bases, with 7 bases between them. The CDR3 here is CASSQDRANTGELFF. The CDR3 DNA reads TGTGCCAGCAGCCAAGATCGCGCTAACACCGGGGAGCTGTTTTTT.

The rearrangement uses TRBV10-1 and TRBJ2-1; 11 bases line up with TRBD1. CDR3 length equals 17 residues. Germline V CDR1 and CDR2: WNHNN, SYGVQD (reference sequence). The junction had 13 bases not matched to a gene; V was cut back by 5 bases and J by 7 bases. The CDR3 spells CASSHSYLGQGANEQFF. For the CDR3, the DNA is TGCGCCAGCAGTCATTCATACTTAGGACAGGGGGCGAATGAGCAGTTCTTC.

This chain uses TRBV27 with TRBJ2-7; D might be TRBD1 (6 bases). Trimming took 7 bases from V and 5 from J, leaving 12 bases between them. The CDR3 sequence is 12 residues long. CDR1 MNHEY and CDR2 SMNVEV come from the germline V gene (reference sequence). CDR3 sequence (DNA): TGTGCCAGCAAGGACAGAGGCCACGAGCAGTACTTC. Amino acid sequence: CASKDRGHEQYF.